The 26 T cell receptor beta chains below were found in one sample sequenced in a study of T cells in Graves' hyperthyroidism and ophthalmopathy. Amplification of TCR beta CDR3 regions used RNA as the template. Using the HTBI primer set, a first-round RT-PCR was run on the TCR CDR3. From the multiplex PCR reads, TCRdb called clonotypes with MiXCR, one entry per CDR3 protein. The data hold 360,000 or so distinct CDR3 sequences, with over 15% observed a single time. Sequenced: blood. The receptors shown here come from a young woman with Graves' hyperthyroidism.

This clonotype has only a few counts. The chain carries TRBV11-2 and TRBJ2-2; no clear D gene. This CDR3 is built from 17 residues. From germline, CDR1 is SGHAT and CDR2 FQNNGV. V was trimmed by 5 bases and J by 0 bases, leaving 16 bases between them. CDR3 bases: TGTGCCAGCAGCGATCCGAATAGCCTCACGAACACCGGGGAGCTGTTTTTT. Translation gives CASSDPNSLTNTGELFF.

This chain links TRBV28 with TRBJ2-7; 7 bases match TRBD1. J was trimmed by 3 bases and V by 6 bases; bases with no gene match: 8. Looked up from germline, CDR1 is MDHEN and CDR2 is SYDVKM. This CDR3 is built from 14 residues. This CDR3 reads CASSGNRGVYEQYF. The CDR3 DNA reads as TGTGCCAGCAGCGGAAACAGGGGAGTCTACGAGCAGTACTTC. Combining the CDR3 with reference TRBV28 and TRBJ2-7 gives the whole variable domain DVKVTQSSRYLVKRTGEKVFLECVQDMDHENMFWYRQDPGLGLRLIYFSYDVKMKEKGDIPEGYSVSREKKERFSLILESASTNQTSMYLCASSGNRGVYEQYFGPGTRLTVT.

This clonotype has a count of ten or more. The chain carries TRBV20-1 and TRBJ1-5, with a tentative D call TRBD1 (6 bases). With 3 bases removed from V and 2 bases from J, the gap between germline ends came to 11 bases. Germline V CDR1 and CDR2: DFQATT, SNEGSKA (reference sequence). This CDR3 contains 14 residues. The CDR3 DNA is TGCAGTGCTAGGGACCGACAGGGCAATCAGCCCCAGCATTTT. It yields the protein CSARDRQGNQPQHF.

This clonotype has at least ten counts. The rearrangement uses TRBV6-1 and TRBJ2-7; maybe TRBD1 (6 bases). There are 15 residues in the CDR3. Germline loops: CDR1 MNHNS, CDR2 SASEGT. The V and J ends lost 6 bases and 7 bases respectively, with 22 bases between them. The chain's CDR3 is CASRQMGAQRWEQYF. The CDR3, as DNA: TGTGCCAGCAGGCAAATGGGGGCCCAACGCTGGGAGCAGTACTTC.

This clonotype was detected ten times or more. CDR3 region: CASSERVSGEETQYF. Written as DNA, the CDR3 is TGTGCCAGCAGTGAAAGGGTTTCAGGGGAAGAGACCCAGTACTTC. The chain joins TRBV2 to TRBJ2-5, with D maybe TRBD1 (6 bases). V gave up 2 bases and J gave up 3 bases, with 13 bases separating them. CDR1 SNHLY and CDR2 FYNNEI come from the germline V gene. CDR3 length: 15 residues.

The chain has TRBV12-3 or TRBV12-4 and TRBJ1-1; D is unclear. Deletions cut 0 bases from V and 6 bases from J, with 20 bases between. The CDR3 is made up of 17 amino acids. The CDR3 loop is CASSLAIRGGRGAEAFF. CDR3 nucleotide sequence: TGTGCCAGCAGTTTAGCCATCCGCGGTGGGCGAGGCGCTGAAGCTTTCTTT.

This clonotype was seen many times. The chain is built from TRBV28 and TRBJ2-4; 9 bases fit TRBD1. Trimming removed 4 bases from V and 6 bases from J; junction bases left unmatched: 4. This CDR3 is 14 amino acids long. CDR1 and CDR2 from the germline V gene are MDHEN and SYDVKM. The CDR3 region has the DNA TGTGCCAGCAGTTCATCGGACAGGGGAAACATTCAGTACTTC. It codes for CASSSSDRGNIQYF.

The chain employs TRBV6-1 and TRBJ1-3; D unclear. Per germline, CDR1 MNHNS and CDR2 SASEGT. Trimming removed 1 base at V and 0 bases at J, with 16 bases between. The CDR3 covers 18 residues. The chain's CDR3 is CASSEETPGSYSGNTIYF. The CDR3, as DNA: TGTGCCAGCAGTGAAGAGACTCCCGGCAGTTACTCTGGAAACACCATATATTTT.

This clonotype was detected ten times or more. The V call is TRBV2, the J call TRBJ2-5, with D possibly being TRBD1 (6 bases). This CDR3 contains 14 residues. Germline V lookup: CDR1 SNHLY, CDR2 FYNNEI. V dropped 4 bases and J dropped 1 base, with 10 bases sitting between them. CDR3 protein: CASSGQGGQETQYF. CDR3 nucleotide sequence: TGTGCCAGCAGTGGGCAAGGGGGCCAAGAGACCCAGTACTTC.

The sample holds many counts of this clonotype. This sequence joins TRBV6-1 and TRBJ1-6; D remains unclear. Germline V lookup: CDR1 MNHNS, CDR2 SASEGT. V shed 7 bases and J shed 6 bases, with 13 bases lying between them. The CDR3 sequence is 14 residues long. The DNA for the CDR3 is TGTGCCAGCACTAACGGGAGGGTTAATTCACCCCTCCACTTT. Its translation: CASTNGRVNSPLHF.

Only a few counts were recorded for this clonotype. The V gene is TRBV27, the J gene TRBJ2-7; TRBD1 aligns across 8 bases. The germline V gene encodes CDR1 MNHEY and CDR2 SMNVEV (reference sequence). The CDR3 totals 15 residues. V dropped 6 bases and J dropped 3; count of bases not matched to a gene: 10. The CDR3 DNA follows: TGTGCCAGCAGAATAGGGACAGGCCAGATCTACGAGCAGTACTTC. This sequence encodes CASRIGTGQIYEQYF.

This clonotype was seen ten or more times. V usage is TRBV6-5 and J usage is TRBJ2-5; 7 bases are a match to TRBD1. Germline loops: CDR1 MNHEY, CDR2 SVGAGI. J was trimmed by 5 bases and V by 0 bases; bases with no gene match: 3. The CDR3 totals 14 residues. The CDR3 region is CASSYSGGRETQYF. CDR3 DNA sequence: TGTGCCAGCAGTTACTCAGGGGGCCGGGAGACCCAGTACTTC.

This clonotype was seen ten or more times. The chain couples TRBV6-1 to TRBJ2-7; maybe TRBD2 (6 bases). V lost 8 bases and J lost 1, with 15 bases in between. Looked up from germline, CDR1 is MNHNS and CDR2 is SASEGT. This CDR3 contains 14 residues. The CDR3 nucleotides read TGTGCCAGCGGACCGGGACTTCGGTCCTACGAGCAGTACTTC. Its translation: CASGPGLRSYEQYF.

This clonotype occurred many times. CDR3 bases: TGCAGTGCTAGAGATCCAGGGTCCGGTCAGCCCCAGCATTTT. Translated, it gives CSARDPGSGQPQHF. The gene calls are TRBV20-1 and TRBJ1-5; D possibly corresponds to TRBD1 (5 bases). The V end lost 0 bases, the J end lost 6 bases, and 12 bases lay between the germline ends. The CDR3 has 14 amino acids. CDR1 and CDR2 (germline): DFQATT, SNEGSKA (reference sequence).

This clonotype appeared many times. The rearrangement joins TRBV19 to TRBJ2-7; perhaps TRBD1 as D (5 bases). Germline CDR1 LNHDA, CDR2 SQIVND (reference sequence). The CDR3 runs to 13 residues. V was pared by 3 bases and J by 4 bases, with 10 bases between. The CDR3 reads CASSMTANYEQYF. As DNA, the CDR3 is TGTGCCAGTAGTATGACAGCGAATTACGAGCAGTACTTC.

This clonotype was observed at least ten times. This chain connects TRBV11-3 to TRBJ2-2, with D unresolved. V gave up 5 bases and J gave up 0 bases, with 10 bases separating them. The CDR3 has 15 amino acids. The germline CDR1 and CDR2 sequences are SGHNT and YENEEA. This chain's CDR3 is CASSPPGTNTGELFF. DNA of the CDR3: TGTGCCAGCAGCCCCCCCGGTACGAACACCGGGGAGCTGTTTTTT.

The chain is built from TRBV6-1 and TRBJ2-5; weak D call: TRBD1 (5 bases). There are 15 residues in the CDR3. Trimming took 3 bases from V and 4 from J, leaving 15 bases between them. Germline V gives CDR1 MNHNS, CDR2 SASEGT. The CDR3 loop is CASSDARVFGETQYF. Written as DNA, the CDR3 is TGTGCCAGCAGTGACGCCAGGGTATTTGGAGAGACCCAGTACTTC.

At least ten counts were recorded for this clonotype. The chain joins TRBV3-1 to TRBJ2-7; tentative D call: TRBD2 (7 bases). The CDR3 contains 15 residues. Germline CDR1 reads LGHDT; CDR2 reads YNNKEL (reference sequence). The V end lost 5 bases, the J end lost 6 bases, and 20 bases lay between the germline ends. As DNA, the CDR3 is TGTGCCAGCAGCAGCCTGGACGCGGGGGCAGGCGAGCAGTACTTC. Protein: CASSSLDAGAGEQYF.

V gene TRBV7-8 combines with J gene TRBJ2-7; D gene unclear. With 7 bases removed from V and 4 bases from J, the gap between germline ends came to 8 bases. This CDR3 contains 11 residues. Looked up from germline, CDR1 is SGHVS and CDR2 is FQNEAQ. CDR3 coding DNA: TGTGCCAGCACCCTTGAGTACGAGCAGTACTTC. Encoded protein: CASTLEYEQYF.

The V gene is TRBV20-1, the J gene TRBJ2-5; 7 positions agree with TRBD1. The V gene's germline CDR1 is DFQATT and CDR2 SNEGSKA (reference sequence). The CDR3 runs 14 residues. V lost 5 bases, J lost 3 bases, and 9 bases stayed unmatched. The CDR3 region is CSAPKGAYEETQYF. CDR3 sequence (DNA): TGCAGTGCTCCTAAGGGGGCGTACGAAGAGACCCAGTACTTC.

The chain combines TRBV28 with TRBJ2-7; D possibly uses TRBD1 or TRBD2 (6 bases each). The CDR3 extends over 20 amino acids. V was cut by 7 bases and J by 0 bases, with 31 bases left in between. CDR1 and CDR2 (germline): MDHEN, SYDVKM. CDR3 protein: CASNFYWGAPVFQNSYEQYF. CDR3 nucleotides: TGTGCCAGCAATTTTTATTGGGGGGCCCCCGTCTTTCAGAACTCCTACGAGCAGTACTTC.

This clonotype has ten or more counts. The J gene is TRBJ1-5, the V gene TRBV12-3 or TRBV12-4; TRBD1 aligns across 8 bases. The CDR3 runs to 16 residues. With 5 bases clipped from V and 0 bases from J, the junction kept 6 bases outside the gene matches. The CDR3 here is CASSNNRGYSNQPQHF. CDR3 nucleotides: TGTGCCAGCAGTAATAACAGGGGGTATAGCAATCAGCCCCAGCATTTT.

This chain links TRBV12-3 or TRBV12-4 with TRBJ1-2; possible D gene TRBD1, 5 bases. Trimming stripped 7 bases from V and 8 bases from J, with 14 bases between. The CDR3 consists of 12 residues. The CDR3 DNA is TGTGCCAGCACCTCTAGGGGTTGGGGCTACACCTTC. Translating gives CASTSRGWGYTF.

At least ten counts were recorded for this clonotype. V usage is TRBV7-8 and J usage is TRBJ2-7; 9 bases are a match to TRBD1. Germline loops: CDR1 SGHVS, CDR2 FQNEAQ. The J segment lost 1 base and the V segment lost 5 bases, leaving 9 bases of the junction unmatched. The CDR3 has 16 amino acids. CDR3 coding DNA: TGTGCCAGCAGCCCACGCGGGACAGGGAAGTCCTACGAGCAGTACTTC. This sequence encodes CASSPRGTGKSYEQYF.

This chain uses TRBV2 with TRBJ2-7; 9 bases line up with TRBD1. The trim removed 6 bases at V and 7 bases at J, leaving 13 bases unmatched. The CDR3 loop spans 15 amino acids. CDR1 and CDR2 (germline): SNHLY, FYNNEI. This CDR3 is CASSPTTGGLGEQYF. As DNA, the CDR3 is TGTGCCAGCAGCCCAACGACAGGGGGACTGGGTGAGCAGTACTTC.

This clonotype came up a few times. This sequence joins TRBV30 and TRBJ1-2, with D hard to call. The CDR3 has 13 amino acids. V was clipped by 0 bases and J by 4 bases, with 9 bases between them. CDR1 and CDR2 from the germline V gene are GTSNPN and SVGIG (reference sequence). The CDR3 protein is CAWSVRRGYGYTF. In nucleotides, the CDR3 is TGTGCCTGGAGTGTACGACGGGGCTATGGCTACACCTTC.